These T cell receptor beta chains were read from a single sample in a study of blood T cell repertoires in COVID-19. Produced via immunoSEQ multiplex PCR; TCRdb's table is partial and in-frame only. The table records a few hundred thousand clones, more than 65% of them present only once. Sequencing used PBMCs or T cells enriched from blood (not recorded which). These TCRs come from a man in his fifties or sixties who had recovered from COVID-19. The CDR3 runs from the conserved cysteine through the conserved F or W. A D gene is named only where the DNA matches it firmly. Clone sizes are given selectively: once, few, many, or a class where the clone is expanded.

J	V	size	D	DNA	CDR3
TRBJ2-2	TRBV5-1	few	-	TGCGCCAGCAGCCCCCTTTCTGACACCGGGGAGCTGTTTTTT	CASSPLSDTGELFF
TRBJ1-1	TRBV25-1	-	-	TGTGCCAGCAGTGAATATGCAGGTATGAACACTGAAGCTTTCTTT	CASSEYAGMNTEAFF
TRBJ2-7	TRBV20-1	-	-	TGCAGTGCTAGTCGCGGATTACCCTCCTACGAGCAGTACTTC	CSASRGLPSYEQYF
TRBJ2-7	TRBV28	-	-	TGTGCCAGCAGTCCCCAACCTCACCTGCGACTCTTC	CASSPQPHLRLF
TRBJ1-4	TRBV11-2	-	-	TGTGCCAGCAGCCCCGTTGCAGCTAATGAAAAACTGTTTTTT	CASSPVAANEKLFF
TRBJ2-7	TRBV11-3	-	TRBD2	TGTGCCAGCAGCGGATATAGCGGGAGGGTAGAGGAGCAGTACTTC	CASSGYSGRVEEQYF
TRBJ2-2	TRBV19	-	-	TGTGCCAGTAGGACCGGGACAACTCTCACCGGGGAGCTGTTTTTT	CASRTGTTLTGELFF
TRBJ2-7	TRBV12-2	few	-	TGTGCAAGTCGCTTTCTTTTGTCTCGTGGGACATCTTTCTACGAGCAGTACTTC	CASRFLLSRGTSFYEQYF
TRBJ2-3	TRBV11-3	once	-	TGTGCCAGCAGCTTAGGCGGGTTACGCACAGATACGCAGTATTTT	CASSLGGLRTDTQYF
TRBJ1-2	TRBV4-1	-	TRBD1	TGCGCCAGCAGCCCGAGACAGGGACCTAACTATGGCTACACCTTC	CASSPRQGPNYGYTF
TRBJ1-2	TRBV11-2	-	TRBD1	TGTGCCAGCAGCACGTCGACAGGGGGTGGCTACACCTTC	CASSTSTGGGYTF
TRBJ1-1	TRBV19	-	TRBD1	TGTGCCAGTAGTATAGCGACAGGGGGAGGGACTGAAGCTTTCTTT	CASSIATGGGTEAFF
TRBJ2-3	TRBV5-1	once	TRBD1	TGCGCCAGCAGCCTAAACAACGCGGGACAGGGATCTGGTACGCAGTATTTT	CASSLNNAGQGSGTQYF
TRBJ2-7	TRBV5-1	-	-	TGCGCCAGCAGCTTGGCCTTAGCGGCAGCTTCCTACGAGCAGTACTTC	CASSLALAAASYEQYF
TRBJ2-7	TRBV27	-	TRBD1	TGTGCCAGCAGTCCAAGACAGGGGGGGTCCTACGAGCAGTACTTC	CASSPRQGGSYEQYF
TRBJ2-5	TRBV6-5	once	TRBD1	TGTGCCAGCAGCGCGACAGGGTCATGGGAGACCCAGTACTTC	CASSATGSWETQYF
TRBJ2-1	TRBV2	-	TRBD2	TGTGCCAGCACCCCGTCCCTAGCGGGGGGAGTGGAGCAGTTCTTC	CASTPSLAGGVEQFF
TRBJ2-5	TRBV4-1	-	TRBD2	TGCGCCAGCAGTACGACCGGGGGGATCTTCCAAGAGACCCAGTACTTC	CASSTTGGIFQETQYF
TRBJ2-7	TRBV12-3/TRBV12-4	-	TRBD2	TGTGCCAGCAGACTCAGGGAGGGCGAGCAGTACTTC	CASRLREGEQYF
TRBJ2-1	TRBV5-8	-	TRBD1	TGTGCCAGCAGTAGACAGGGCGGTTACAATGAGCAGTTCTTC	CASSRQGGYNEQFF
TRBJ2-7	TRBV5-4	-	-	TGTGCCAGCAGCTTGGCCAGCGGCTACGAGCAGTACTTC	CASSLASGYEQYF
TRBJ1-1	TRBV5-1	few	-	TGCGCCAGCAGCTCCTTTTCCTACACTGAAGCTTTCTTT	CASSSFSYTEAFF
TRBJ2-2	TRBV5-4	-	TRBD1	TGTGCCAGCAGCTTGCAGGGGGCGAACACCGGGGAGCTGTTTTTT	CASSLQGANTGELFF
TRBJ2-1	TRBV4-1	few	-	TGCGCCAGCAGCCCCCTAGACCCGCGTTTATCCTACAATGAGCAGTTCTTC	CASSPLDPRLSYNEQFF
TRBJ1-4	TRBV25-1	-	TRBD1	TGTGCCAGCAGTGAATATGACAGGGATCTAGAAAAACTGTTTTTT	CASSEYDRDLEKLFF
TRBJ1-2	TRBV5-1	-	TRBD1	TGCGCCAGCGCCGCCGGGACAGACTATGGCTACACCTTC	CASAAGTDYGYTF
TRBJ2-3	TRBV7-3	-	TRBD2	TGTGCCAGCAGCTTAACGGAGAGCGGGGGCACAGATACGCAGTATTTT	CASSLTESGGTDTQYF
TRBJ1-6	TRBV5-1	-	TRBD1	TGCGCCAGCAGCTGGGGACAGGGGGGAGCTGGGTCACCCCTCCACTTT	CASSWGQGGAGSPLHF
TRBJ2-7	TRBV28	few	TRBD2	TGTGCCAGCAGTTTGCGGGAGGGCTACGAGCAGTACTTC	CASSLREGYEQYF
TRBJ1-2	TRBV5-6	-	-	TGTGCCAGCAGCTCGGACCCAGGGGACCGCCTCTATGGCTACACCTTC	CASSSDPGDRLYGYTF
TRBJ1-3	TRBV9	once	-	TGTGCCAGCAGCGTTTCCCGCTCTGGAAACACCATATATTTT	CASSVSRSGNTIYF
TRBJ1-4	TRBV28	-	-	TGTGCCAGCAGCCCGGGTGTCCCGGGAGCGGATTACGAAAAACTGTTTTTT	CASSPGVPGADYEKLFF
TRBJ2-3	TRBV23-1	few	TRBD1	TGCGCCAGCAGTTCCATAGGGACAGGGGGACGCACAGATACGCAGTATTTT	CASSSIGTGGRTDTQYF
TRBJ1-5	TRBV28	-	TRBD1	TGTGCCAGCAGTTTATGGGGACCGGGACAGGGGGCAGGACAGCCCCAGCATTTT	CASSLWGPGQGAGQPQHF
TRBJ2-2	TRBV15	-	TRBD1	TGTGCCACCTCGCGGGACAGGGTGGCCGGGGAGCTGTTTTTT	CATSRDRVAGELFF
TRBJ2-1	TRBV7-3	few	-	TGTGCCAGCAGCGCCCACAGGGTCCACAATGAGCAGTTCTTC	CASSAHRVHNEQFF
TRBJ2-7	TRBV30	-	-	TGTGCCTGGACCCAACAGGGTTACTACGAGCAGTACTTC	CAWTQQGYYEQYF
TRBJ1-2	TRBV7-9	-	TRBD1	TGTGCCAGCAGCTTCAGGACAGGGGAGGATCGTGGCTACACCTTC	CASSFRTGEDRGYTF
TRBJ2-1	TRBV2	few	TRBD2	TGTGCCAGCAGTGCGAGGACTAGCGGGTTTGGTGAGCAGTTCTTC	CASSARTSGFGEQFF
TRBJ1-4	TRBV18	-	-	TGTGCCAGCTCACCTCTTACGCCGACGGGAAACCTTAATGAAAAACTGTTTTTT	CASSPLTPTGNLNEKLFF
TRBJ2-5	TRBV18	-	-	TGTGCCAGCTCACCACGAGTAGAACGGGAGACCCAGTACTTC	CASSPRVERETQYF
TRBJ1-4	TRBV5-1	-	-	TGCGCCAGCAGCTTACGTCGAGGCCCCGGGAATGAAAAACTGTTTTTT	CASSLRRGPGNEKLFF
TRBJ1-2	TRBV11-2	-	-	TGTGCCAGCAGCTTAGGACAATGGGGGCTCTATGGCTACACCTTC	CASSLGQWGLYGYTF
TRBJ2-7	TRBV3-1/TRBV3-2	-	-	TGTGCCAGCAGCCCCGGGACACTCGATTACGAGCAGTACTTC	CASSPGTLDYEQYF
TRBJ1-1	TRBV3-1/TRBV3-2	-	-	TGTGCCAGCACCGGACATACGAACACTGAAGCTTTCTTT	CASTGHTNTEAFF